This note documents a single TCR beta chain sequence. Its antigen is currently unknown. The study ran its PCR with 60 Vbeta and 13 Jbeta primers. The table came from immunoSEQ multiplex PCR; TCRdb's copy has only in-frame clones and leaves some out. This table holds 150,000 to 200,000 clones, 60% to 80% found once. The V and J ends lost 4 bases and 4 bases, in that order; junction bases with no gene match: 7. Germline lookup yields CDR1 SGHNT and CDR2 YYREEE (reference sequence). The CDR3 has 15 amino acids. Though probably carrying unrecorded immune exposures, donors were nominally healthy at sampling. The data originate from a study of cytomegalovirus exposure and HLA in healthy donors. Findings and caveats of the study: Investigators reported around 150 TCR beta chains as tied to cytomegalovirus. Using the classifier, cytomegalovirus status was reportedly diagnosed with high specificity and sensitivity. Across all donors, roughly uniform sequencing depth was an assumption of the presence/absence analyses.

This chain connects TRBV5-4 to TRBJ1-2; 10 bases match TRBD1. The TCR comes from a woman aged 45-59 years in good health and CMV-seropositive. Material: PBMCs. The DNA of the CDR3 is TGTGCCAGCAGCATTCGACAGGGGGCTAGCTATGGCTACACCTTC. Amino acid sequence: CASSIRQGASYGYTF.